This TCR beta chain originates from a study of OX40 agonist ivuxolimab in advanced cancers. Regarding the complete study: Ivuxolimab was a fully human IgG2 agonistic monoclonal antibody targeting the costimulatory receptor OX40 (CD134). The paper describes the monotherapy dose-escalation part (N of about 54 patients) of the phase I trial of ivuxolimab. A male proportion of around 81% and a mean age of approximately 58 years, ranging from 23 to 79, were recorded for the dose-escalation cohort. Intravenous ivuxolimab was administered to patients every 2 weeks at six dose levels: 0.01, 0.1, 0.3, 1.5, 3 and 10 mg/kg. Patients were allowed to have had prior anti-PD-1, anti-PD-L1 or anti-CTLA-4 therapy, and 40% of the dose-escalation patients had been treated with checkpoint inhibitors. Peripheral TCRbeta sequencing was intended to test whether TCR sequence diversity was altered and clonal T-cell expansion was caused by ivuxolimab. Partial responses were achieved by three dose-escalation patients, of whom one had hepatocellular carcinoma and two had cutaneous melanoma. Among the 50 to 55 dose-escalation patients, some 19 had hepatocellular carcinoma, roughly 15 melanoma, 9 renal cell carcinoma and 9 head and neck cancer.

The trial excluded patients who had a history of autoimmune disease or were on systemic immunosuppression. Peripheral blood for TCR sequencing was collected from all dose cohorts at baseline, on cycle 4 day 1, and on cycle 7 day 1. The samples were drawn from a first-in-human, open-label, multicenter phase I dose-escalation trial of ivuxolimab. Adults with locally advanced or metastatic melanoma, renal cell, hepatocellular, or head and neck squamous cell carcinoma were enrolled in the trial. CD4+ and CD8+ T cells were sorted separately from peripheral blood before TCR sequencing. Concerning this clone itself: Its recognized antigen is unknown. No base quality information exists; no much larger clone differs at one position.

Study-wide conclusions, independent of this receptor: After ivuxolimab, more expanded clones were found on average in CD8+ T cells than in CD4+ T cells. Low levels of normalized T-cell clonal expansion were also seen in some patients who did not respond. Antigen specificity was not determined for the clonally expanded peripheral T cells. At doses from 0.1 to 3.0 mg/kg, clonal expansion was seen in both CD4+ and CD8+ blood T cells between baseline and week 6. In the 0.1-3.0 mg/kg groups, partial responders were among the patients with the lowest normalized peripheral clonal expansion, particularly in CD8+ T cells.

V lost 2 bases and J lost 0 bases; the stretch between them is 13 bases long. The CDR3 runs 16 amino acids, cysteine and phenylalanine included. Just CDR3 DNA is preserved here, 48 bases in frame from base 1. Taken from the germline V gene (reference sequence), the CDR1 and CDR2 loops are SGHNT and YYREEE. Genomic DNA was extracted from sorted cells for sequencing of the TCRbeta CDR3 region. TCRbeta CDR3 regions were sequenced using the immunoSEQ Assay. TCRdb re-hosts the immuneACCESS table, in-frame sequences only. Its copies lack some clones; in the studies checked, an unresolved V gene accounts for under half of them, and the cause for the rest is not known. The sample table shows 67,000 or so clones, and roughly nine tenths are seen once. The ten largest account for less than 1.1% of the sample.

The sample consisted of CD4+ or CD8+ T cells sorted from blood, taken in a trial of the OX40 agonist ivuxolimab. The rearranged chain carries TRBV5-4 and TRBJ2-3; too little of a D gene remains to name it. This TCR was recovered from an adult with an advanced solid tumor such as melanoma, head and neck, liver or kidney cancer. The DNA is as follows: TGTGCCAGCAGCTTAGAGAGGCGCACTAGCACAGATACGCAGTATTTT. The encoded protein is CASSLERRTSTDTQYF.